This T cell receptor (beta chain) was identified during a study of OX40 agonist ivuxolimab in advanced cancers. Turning to the study itself: The study gave patients intravenous ivuxolimab at 0.01 to 10 mg/kg every 2 weeks. Study-wide results and caveats: Both blood CD4+ and CD8+ T cells showed clonal growth by week 6 at 0.1 to 3.0 mg/kg.

Concerning this clone: Its target is not known.

Generated by immunoSEQ multiplex PCR, the TCRdb table keeps only in-frame clones and is missing some. In the table there are some 75,000 clones, 84% of which are singletons. The J segment lost 1 base and the V segment lost 4 bases, leaving 4 bases of the junction unmatched. The CDR3 sequence is 15 residues long. Germline lookup yields CDR1 LNHDA and CDR2 SQIVND (reference sequence). Blood sampling took place at baseline, cycle 4 day 1, and cycle 7 day 1. The sequence came from an adult with an advanced solid tumor such as melanoma, head and neck, liver or kidney cancer. The sequences come from CD4+ or CD8+ T cells sorted from blood, collected in a trial of the OX40 agonist ivuxolimab. V is TRBV19 and J is TRBJ2-7; 10 bases agree with TRBD2. The DNA of the CDR3 is TGTGCCAGTAGTACGCGACTAGCGGGTTCCTACGAGCAGTACTTC. Translation: CASSTRLAGSYEQYF.